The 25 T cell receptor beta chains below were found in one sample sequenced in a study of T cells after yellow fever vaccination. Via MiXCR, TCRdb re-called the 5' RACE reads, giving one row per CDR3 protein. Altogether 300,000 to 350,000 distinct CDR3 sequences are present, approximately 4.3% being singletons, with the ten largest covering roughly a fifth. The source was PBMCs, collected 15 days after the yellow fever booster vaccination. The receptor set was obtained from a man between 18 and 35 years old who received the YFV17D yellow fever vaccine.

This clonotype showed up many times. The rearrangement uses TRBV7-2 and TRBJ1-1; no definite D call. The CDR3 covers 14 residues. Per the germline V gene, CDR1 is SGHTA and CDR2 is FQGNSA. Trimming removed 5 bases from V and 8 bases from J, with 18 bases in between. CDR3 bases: TGTGCCAGCAGCACCGCGTCGGGGTATGCGGAAGCTTTCTTT. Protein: CASSTASGYAEAFF.

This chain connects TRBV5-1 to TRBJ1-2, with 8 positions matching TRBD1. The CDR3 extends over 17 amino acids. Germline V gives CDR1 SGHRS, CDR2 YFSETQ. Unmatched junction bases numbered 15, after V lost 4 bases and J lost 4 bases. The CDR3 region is CASSPGVRQGLSYGYTF. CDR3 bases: TGCGCCAGCAGCCCTGGTGTCCGACAGGGGTTGAGCTATGGCTACACCTTC.

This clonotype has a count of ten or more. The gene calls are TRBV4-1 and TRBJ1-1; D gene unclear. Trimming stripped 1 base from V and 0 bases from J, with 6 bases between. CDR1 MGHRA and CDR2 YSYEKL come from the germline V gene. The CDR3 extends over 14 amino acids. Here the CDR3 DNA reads TGCGCCAGCAGCCAAGCACCCTTGAACACTGAAGCTTTCTTT. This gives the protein CASSQAPLNTEAFF.

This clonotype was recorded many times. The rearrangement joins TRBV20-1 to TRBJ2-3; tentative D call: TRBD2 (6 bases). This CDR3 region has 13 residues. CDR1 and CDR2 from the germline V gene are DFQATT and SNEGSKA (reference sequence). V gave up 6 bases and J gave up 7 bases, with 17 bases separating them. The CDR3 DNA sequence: TGCAGTGCGCGGGACTCTCCCACGTATACGCAGTATTTT. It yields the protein CSARDSPTYTQYF.

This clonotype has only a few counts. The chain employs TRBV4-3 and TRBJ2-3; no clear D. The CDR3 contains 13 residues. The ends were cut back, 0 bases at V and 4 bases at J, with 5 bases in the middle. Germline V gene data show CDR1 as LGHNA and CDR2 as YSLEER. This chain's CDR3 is CASSQESADTQYF. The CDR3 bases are TGCGCCAGCAGCCAAGAGTCGGCAGATACGCAGTATTTT.

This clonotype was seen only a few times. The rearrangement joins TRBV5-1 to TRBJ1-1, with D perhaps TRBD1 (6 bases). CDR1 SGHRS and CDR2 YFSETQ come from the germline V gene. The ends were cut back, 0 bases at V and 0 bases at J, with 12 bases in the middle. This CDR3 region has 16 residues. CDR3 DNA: TGCGCCAGCAGCTTGGCCTTGGGGGGCATGAACACTGAAGCTTTCTTT. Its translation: CASSLALGGMNTEAFF.

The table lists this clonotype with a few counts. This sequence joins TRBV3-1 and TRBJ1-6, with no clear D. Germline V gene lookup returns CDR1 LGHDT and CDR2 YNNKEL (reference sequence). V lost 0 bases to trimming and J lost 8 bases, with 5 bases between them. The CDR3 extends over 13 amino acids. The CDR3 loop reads CASSQEGDSPLHF. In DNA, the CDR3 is TGTGCCAGCAGCCAAGAAGGTGATTCACCCCTCCACTTT.

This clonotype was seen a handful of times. CDR3 DNA sequence: TGTGCCAGCAGCTTAGCACTAGCGGGGGTTGAGCAGTACTTC. This gives the protein CASSLALAGVEQYF. The V call is TRBV7-8, the J call TRBJ2-7; TRBD2 matches at 11 bases. V lost 0 bases, J lost 7 bases, and 2 bases stayed unmatched. CDR1 and CDR2 (germline): SGHVS, FQNEAQ. This CDR3 is built from 14 residues. Full variable domain (remainder filled in from reference TRBV7-8 and TRBJ2-7): GAGVSQSPRYKVAKRGQDVALRCDPISGHVSLFWYQQALGQGPEFLTYFQNEAQLDKSGLPSDRFFAERPEGSVSTLKIQRTQQEDSAVYLCASSLALAGVEQYFGPGTRLTVT.

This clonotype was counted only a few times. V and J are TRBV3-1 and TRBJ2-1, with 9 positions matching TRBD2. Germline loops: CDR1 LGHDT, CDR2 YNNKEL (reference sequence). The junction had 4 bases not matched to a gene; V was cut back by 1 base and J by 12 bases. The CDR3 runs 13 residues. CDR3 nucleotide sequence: TGTGCCAGCAGCCAAGGAGGAGCGGGGGGGCAGTTCTTC. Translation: CASSQGGAGGQFF.

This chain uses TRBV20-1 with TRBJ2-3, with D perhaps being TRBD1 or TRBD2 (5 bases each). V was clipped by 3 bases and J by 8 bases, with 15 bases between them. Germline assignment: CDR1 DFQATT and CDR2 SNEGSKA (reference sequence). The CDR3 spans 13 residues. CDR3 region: CSARPTAGGTQYF. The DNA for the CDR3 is TGCAGTGCTAGGCCGACAGCCGGAGGTACGCAGTATTTT.

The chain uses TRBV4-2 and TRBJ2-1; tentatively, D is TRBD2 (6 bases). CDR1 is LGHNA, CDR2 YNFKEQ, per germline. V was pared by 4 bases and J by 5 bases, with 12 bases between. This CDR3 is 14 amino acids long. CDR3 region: CASSPRLVNNEQFF. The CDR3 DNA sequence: TGTGCCAGCAGCCCCCGACTAGTGAACAATGAGCAGTTCTTC.

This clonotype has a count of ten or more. This chain's CDR3 is CASSLEFTSSGANEQFF. The CDR3 nucleotides read TGTGCCAGCAGCTTAGAATTTACGTCTAGCGGGGCCAATGAGCAGTTCTTC. V and J are TRBV7-2 and TRBJ2-1; 9 bases fit TRBD2. Germline V gene sequence: CDR1 SGHTA, CDR2 FQGNSA. With 1 base clipped from V and 6 bases from J, the junction kept 10 bases outside the gene matches. The CDR3 totals 17 residues. The full variable domain, completed using reference TRBV7-2 and TRBJ2-1, is GAGVSQSPSNKVTEKGKDVELRCDPISGHTALYWYRQSLGQGLEFLIYFQGNSAPDKSGLPSDRFSAERTGGSVSTLTIQRTQQEDSAVYLCASSLEFTSSGANEQFFGPGTRLTVL.

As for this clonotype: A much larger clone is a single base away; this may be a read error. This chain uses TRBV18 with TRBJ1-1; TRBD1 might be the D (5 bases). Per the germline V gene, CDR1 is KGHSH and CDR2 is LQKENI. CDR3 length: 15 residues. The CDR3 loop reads CASSRIQDENSEAFF. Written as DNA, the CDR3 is TGTGCCAGCTCACGCATACAGGATGAGAACAGTGAAGCTTTCTTT.

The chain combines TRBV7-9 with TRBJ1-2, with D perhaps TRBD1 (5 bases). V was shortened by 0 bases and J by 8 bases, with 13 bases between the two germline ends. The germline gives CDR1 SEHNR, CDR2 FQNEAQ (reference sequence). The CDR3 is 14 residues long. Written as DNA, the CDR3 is TGTGCCAGCAGCTTAGCCGGCAGGGCAAGAGGCTACACCTTC. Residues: CASSLAGRARGYTF.

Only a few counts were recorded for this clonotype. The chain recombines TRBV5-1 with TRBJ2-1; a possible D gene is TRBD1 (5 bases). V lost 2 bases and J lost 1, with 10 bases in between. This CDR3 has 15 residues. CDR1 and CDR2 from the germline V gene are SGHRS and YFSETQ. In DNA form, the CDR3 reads TGCGCCAGCAGCTTCCAGGGAATGTCCTACAATGAGCAGTTCTTC. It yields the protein CASSFQGMSYNEQFF. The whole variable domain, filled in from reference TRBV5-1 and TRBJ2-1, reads KAGVTQTPRYLIKTRGQQVTLSCSPISGHRSVSWYQQTPGQGLQFLFEYFSETQRNKGNFPGRFSGRQFSNSRSEMNVSTLELGDSALYLCASSFQGMSYNEQFFGPGTRLTVL.

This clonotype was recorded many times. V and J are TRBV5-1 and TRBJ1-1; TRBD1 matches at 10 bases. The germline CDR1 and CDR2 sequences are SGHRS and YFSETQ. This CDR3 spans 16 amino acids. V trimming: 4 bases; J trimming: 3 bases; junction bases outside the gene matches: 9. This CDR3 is CASSTDRGRMDTEAFF. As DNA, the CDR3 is TGCGCCAGCAGCACTGACAGGGGGCGCATGGACACTGAAGCTTTCTTT.

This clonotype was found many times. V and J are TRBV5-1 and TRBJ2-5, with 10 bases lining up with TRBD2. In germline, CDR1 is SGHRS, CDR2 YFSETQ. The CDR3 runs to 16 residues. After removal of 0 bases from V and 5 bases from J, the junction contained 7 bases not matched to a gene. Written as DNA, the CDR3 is TGCGCCAGCAGCTTGGAAAGAGCGGGGGGGCGGGAGACCCAGTACTTC. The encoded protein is CASSLERAGGRETQYF.

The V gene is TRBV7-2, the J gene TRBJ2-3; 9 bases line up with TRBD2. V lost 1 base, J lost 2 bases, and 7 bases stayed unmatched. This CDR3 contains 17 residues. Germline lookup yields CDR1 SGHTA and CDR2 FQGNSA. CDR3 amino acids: CASSLVVAGAHTDTQYF. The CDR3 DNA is TGTGCCAGCAGCTTAGTTGTAGCGGGGGCCCACACAGATACGCAGTATTTT.

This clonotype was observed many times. CDR3 nucleotide sequence: TGTGCCAGCTCACCACGCACAGGGGACTATGGCTACACCTTC. Translating it yields CASSPRTGDYGYTF. The chain links TRBV18 to TRBJ1-2, with 7 bases matching TRBD1. The CDR3 runs to 14 residues. The J segment lost 3 bases and the V segment lost 1 base, leaving 2 bases of the junction unmatched. Germline loops: CDR1 KGHSH, CDR2 LQKENI.

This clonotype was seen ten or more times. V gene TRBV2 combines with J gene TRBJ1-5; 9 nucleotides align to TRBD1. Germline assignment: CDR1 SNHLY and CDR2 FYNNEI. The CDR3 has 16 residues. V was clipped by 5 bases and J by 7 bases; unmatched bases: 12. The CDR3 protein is CASSFPGQGSGQPQHF. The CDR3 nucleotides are TGTGCCAGCAGTTTCCCGGGACAGGGATCGGGGCAGCCCCAGCATTTT.

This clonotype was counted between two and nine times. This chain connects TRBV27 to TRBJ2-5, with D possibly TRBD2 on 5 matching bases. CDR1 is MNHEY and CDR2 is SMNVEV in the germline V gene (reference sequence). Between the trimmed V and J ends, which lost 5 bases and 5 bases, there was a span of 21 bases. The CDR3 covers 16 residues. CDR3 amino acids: CASSPKTSLVPETQYF. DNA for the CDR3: TGTGCCAGCAGTCCGAAGACCTCACTAGTGCCCGAGACCCAGTACTTC.

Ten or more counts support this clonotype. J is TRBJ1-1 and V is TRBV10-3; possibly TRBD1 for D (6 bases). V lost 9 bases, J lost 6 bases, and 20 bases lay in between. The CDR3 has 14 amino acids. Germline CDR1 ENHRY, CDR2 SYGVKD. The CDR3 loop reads CAIRATGQRAEAFF. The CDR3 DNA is TGTGCCATTAGGGCCACAGGGCAAAGGGCTGAAGCTTTCTTT.

The CDR3 coding sequence is TGTGCCAGCAGTTTCGGTTGGCAGAACACTGAAGCTTTCTTT. Protein product: CASSFGWQNTEAFF. The chain combines TRBV12-3 or TRBV12-4 with TRBJ1-1, with D hard to call. The length of the CDR3 is 14 residues. V lost 3 bases and J lost 1, with 9 bases in between.

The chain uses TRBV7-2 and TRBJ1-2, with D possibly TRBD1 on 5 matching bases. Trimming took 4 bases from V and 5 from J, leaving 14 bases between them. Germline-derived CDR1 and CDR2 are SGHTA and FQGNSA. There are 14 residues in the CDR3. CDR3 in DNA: TGTGCCAGCAGCTCGGGGCAGGGAATGTATGGCTACACCTTC. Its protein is CASSSGQGMYGYTF.

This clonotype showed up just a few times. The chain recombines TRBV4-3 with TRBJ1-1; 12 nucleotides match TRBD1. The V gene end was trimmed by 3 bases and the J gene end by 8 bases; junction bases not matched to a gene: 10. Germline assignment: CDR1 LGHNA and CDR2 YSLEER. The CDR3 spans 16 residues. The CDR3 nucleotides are TGCGCCAGCAGCCATGGACCGGGACAGGGGGCAAGAGAAGCTTTCTTT. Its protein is CASSHGPGQGAREAFF.